This T cell receptor beta chain was recovered during a study of blood T cell repertoires in COVID-19. The wider study: PBMCs, B-cell-depleted T cells, or T cells provided the cDNA or gDNA that made up the material.

Looked up from germline, CDR1 is KGHDR and CDR2 is SFDVKD. The V gene lost 4 bases and the J gene lost 6 bases, with 8 bases spanning the gap. The CDR3 covers 13 residues. In the original workflow: Amplifying reference gene primers gave estimates of nucleated cell counts. Clones were sequenced by immunoSEQ multiplex PCR, and TCRdb holds only the in-frame ones, with some missing. V and J calls and clone size are those listed in that table; D and trimming were worked out from the DNA. The sample has around 80,000 clones; around nine tenths are singletons. This clone was seen only a few times. Sequenced sample: peripheral blood. This TCR came from a man between 60 and 75 years old with acute or convalescent COVID-19. J is TRBJ2-2 and V is TRBV24-1, with D possibly matching TRBD1 (6 bases). As DNA, the CDR3 is TGTGCCACCAGTGACCGACAGGCCGGGGAGCTGTTTTTT. It specifies CATSDRQAGELFF.